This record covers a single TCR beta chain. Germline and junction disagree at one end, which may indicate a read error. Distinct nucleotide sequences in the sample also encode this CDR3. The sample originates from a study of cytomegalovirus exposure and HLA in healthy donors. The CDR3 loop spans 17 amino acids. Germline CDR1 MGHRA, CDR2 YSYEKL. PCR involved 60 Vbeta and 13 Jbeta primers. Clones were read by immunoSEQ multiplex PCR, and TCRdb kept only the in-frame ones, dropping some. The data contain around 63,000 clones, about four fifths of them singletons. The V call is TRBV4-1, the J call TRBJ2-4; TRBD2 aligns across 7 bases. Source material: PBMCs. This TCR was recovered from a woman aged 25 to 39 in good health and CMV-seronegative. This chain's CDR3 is CASSQVFPGLVSSIQYF. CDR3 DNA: TGCGCCAGCAGTCAAGTTTTCCCTGGACTAGTGTCAAGCATTCAGTACTTC.